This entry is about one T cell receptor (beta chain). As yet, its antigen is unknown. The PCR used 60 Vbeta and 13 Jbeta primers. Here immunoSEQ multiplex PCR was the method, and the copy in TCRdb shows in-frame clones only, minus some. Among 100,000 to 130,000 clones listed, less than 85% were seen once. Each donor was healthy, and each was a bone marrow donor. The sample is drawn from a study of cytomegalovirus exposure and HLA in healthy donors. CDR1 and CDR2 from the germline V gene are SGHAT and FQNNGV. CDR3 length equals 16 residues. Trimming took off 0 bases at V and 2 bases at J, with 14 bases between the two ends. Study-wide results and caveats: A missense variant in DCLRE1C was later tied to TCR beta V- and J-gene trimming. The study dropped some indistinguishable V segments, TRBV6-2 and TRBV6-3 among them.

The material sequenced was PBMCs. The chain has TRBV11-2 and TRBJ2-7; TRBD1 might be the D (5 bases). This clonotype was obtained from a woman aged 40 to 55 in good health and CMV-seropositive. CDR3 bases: TGTGCCAGCAGCTTAGATTTGGCAGGGAAGGCCTACGAGCAGTACTTC. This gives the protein CASSLDLAGKAYEQYF.